This TCR beta chain was sequenced in a study of siplizumab effects on memory and regulatory T cells. Study-wide results and limits: The mean Treg-derived percentage of mappable alloreactive CD4+ clones was about 70% with siplizumab compared with approximately 28% in controls. Contribution to the alloresponse seemed major for naive T cells, which also seemed more diverse than memory cells.

The CDR3 runs 13 residues. CDR1 and CDR2 from the germline V gene are MNHEY and SMNVEV (reference sequence). V was cut by 3 bases and J by 2 bases, with 7 bases left in between. The assay was immunoSEQ multiplex PCR, and TCRdb's table has in-frame clones only and misses some. The table shows some 100,000 clones, with around 95% occurring only once. This clone was counted once. As yet, its antigen is unknown. This TCR derives from a human donor in good health. The V call is TRBV27, the J call TRBJ1-1, with D uncertain. The sample consisted of Tregs sorted from blood. In DNA, the CDR3 is TGTGCCAGCAGTTTCGCCAGAAACACTGAAGCTTTCTTT. Its protein is CASSFARNTEAFF.